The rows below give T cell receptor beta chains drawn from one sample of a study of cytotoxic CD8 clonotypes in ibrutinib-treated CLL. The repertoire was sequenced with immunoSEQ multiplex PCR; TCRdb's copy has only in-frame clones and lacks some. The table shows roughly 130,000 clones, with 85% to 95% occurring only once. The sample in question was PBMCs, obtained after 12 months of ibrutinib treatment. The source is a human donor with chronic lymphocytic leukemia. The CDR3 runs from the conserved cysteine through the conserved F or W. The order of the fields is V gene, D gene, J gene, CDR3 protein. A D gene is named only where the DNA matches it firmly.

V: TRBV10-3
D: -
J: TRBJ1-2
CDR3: CAISESMGRGGYTF

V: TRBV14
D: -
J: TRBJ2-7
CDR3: CASSQRSLYEQYF

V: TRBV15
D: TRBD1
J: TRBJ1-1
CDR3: CATSTRTGGFTEAFF

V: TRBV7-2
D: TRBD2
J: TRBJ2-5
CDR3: CASSHLAGVVPETQYF

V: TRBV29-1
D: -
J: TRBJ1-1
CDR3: CSVMTGGNTEAFF

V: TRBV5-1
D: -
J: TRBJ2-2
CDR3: CASSPLPQAMNTGELFF

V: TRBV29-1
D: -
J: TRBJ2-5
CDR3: CSGRVSETQYF

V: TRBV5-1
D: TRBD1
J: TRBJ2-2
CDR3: CASSLVGQGNTGELFF

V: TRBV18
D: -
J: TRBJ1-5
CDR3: CASSAPNNQPQHF

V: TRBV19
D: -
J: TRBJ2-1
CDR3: CASLLGGEQFF

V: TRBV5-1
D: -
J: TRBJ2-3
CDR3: CASSLSGTDTQYF

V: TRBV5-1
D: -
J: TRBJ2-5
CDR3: CASSLVASGETQYF

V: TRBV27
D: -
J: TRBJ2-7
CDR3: CASSLGVRDEQYF

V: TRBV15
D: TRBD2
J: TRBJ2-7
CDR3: CATSRVRTSGRAVEQYF

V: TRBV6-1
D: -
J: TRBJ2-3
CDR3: CASSVTTDTQYF

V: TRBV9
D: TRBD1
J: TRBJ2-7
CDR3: CASSVEGTGGNYEQYF

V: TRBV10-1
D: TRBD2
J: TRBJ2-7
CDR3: CASSDSREGLYEQYF

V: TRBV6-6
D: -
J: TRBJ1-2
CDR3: CASRTGPANYGYTF

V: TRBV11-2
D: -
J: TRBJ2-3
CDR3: CASSLTGPSHPDTQYF

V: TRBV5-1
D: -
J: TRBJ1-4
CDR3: CASSPGTSEKLFF

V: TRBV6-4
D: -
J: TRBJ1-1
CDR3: CASSLDHMNTEAFF

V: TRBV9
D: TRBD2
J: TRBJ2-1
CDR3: CASRGTSGTEQFF

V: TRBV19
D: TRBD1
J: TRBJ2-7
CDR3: CASSRGGQYSYEQYF

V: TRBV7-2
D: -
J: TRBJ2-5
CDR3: CASRSETGLPVETQYF

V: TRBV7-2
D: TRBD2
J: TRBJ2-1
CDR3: CASSSPGLAGHEQFF

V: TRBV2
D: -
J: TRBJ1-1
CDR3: CASRDTGYTEAFF

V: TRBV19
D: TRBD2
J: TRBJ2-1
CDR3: CASWTSGRNEQFF

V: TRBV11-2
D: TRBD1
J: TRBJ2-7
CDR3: CASSKWTGGDYEQYF

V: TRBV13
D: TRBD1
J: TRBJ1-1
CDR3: CASSRTGGASAFF

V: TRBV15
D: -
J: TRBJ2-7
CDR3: CATSRDRAGDSSSYEQYF

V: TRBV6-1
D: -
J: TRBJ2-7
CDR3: CANGRDSSYEQYF

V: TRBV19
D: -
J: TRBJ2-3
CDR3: CASALQGTTTDTQYF

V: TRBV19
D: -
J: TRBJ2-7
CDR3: CASSQGGLYEQYF

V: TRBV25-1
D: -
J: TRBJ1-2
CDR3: CASSRALGYTF

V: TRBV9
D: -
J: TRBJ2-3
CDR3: CASSVQGPDTQYF

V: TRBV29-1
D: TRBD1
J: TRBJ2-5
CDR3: CSIGQGAFSETQYF

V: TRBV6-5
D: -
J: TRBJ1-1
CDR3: CASSYWQGMNTEAFF

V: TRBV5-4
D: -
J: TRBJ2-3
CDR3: CASSPTSRTSTDTQYF

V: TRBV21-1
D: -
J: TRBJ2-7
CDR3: CASSTQIGGQYF

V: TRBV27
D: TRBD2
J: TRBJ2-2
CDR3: CASSPPGGRGTGELFF

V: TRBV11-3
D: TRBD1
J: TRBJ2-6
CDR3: CASSPTGSGVLTF

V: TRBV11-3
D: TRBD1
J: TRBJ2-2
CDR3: CASSLPTGTGNAGELFF

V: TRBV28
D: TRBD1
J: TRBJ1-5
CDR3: CASSSRTGYSNQPQHF

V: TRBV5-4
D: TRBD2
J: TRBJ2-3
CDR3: CASSLGLAGGSSYTDTQYF

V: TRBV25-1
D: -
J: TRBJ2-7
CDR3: CASSEFGDIYEQYF

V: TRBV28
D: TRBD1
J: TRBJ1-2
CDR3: CASSPSGGRHLQGGYTF

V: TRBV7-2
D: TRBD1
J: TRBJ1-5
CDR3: CASSLAQGDKQPQHF

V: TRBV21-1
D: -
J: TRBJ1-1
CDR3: CASSLRPRNTEAFF

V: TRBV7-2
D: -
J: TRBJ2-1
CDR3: CASSFDQYNEQFF

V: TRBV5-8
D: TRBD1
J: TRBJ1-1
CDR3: CASKDRKEAFF

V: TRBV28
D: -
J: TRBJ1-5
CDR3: CASSFNVPLQHF

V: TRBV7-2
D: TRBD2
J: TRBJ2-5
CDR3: CASSLLAAQTQYF

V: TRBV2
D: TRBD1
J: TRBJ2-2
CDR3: CASSQQGSGELFF

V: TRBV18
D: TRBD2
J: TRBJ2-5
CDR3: CASSPPVAGGQETQYF

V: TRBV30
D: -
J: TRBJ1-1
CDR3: CAWSLRENTEAFF